The next 20 T cell receptor beta chains were all read from a single sample in a study of T-cell reconstitution after alpha-beta-depleted transplantation in children. A library of TCRbeta sequences, prepared with unique molecular identifiers, was generated. TCRdb analysed the PCR reads with MiXCR anew, one entry per CDR3 protein. Counted here are hundreds of thousands of distinct CDR3 sequences, 10% to 15% occurring once; the ten biggest clones make up about 2.2%. The source was PBMCs, mostly from graft donor cells, collected 360 days after TCRalphabeta/CD19-depleted stem cell transplant. Every receptor here comes from a male patient between 10 and 17 years old who had a stem cell transplant for acute myeloid leukemia, so the T cells may come from the graft donor.

The rearrangement joins TRBV2 to TRBJ2-7; D possibly corresponds to TRBD2 (5 bases). Deletions cut 5 bases from V and 1 base from J, with 15 bases between. There are 15 residues in the CDR3. Germline V gene sequence: CDR1 SNHLY, CDR2 FYNNEI. DNA for the CDR3: TGTGCCAGCAGTCCTATCCCGAGGGAATCCTACGAGCAGTACTTC. Its protein product is CASSPIPRESYEQYF.

This chain joins TRBV12-3 or TRBV12-4 and TRBJ2-2, with 12 bases that match TRBD2. The CDR3 sequence is 16 residues long. V was clipped by 2 bases and J by 6 bases; unmatched bases: 4. CDR3 amino acids: CASSLLAGGPPGELFF. The CDR3 coding sequence is TGTGCCAGCAGTTTACTAGCGGGAGGGCCTCCCGGGGAGCTGTTTTTT.

The chain uses TRBV12-3 or TRBV12-4 and TRBJ2-7, with D perhaps matching TRBD2 (7 bases). The CDR3 extends over 14 amino acids. The V end was cut by 3 bases, the J end by 4 bases, with 13 bases between. The CDR3 DNA is TGTGCCAGCAGTTTGGGGGGGCGGGGATACGAGCAGTACTTC. Amino acids: CASSLGGRGYEQYF.

This clonotype was detected many times. The chain carries TRBV18 and TRBJ2-7; 9 bases are shared with TRBD1. The CDR3 has 16 residues. Germline assignment: CDR1 KGHSH and CDR2 LQKENI. V lost 5 bases and J lost 1; bases outside the gene matches: 9. CDR3: CASSSFPGQGSYEQYF. The CDR3 DNA reads TGTGCCAGCTCATCCTTTCCGGGACAGGGATCCTACGAGCAGTACTTC.

This clonotype turned up a few times. The chain carries TRBV28 and TRBJ2-7, with D possibly TRBD1 on 5 matching bases. Trimming took 3 bases from V and 3 from J, leaving 9 bases between them. The V gene's germline CDR1 is MDHEN and CDR2 SYDVKM. The CDR3 runs 13 residues. The CDR3: CASSFPGHYEQYF. For the CDR3, the DNA is TGTGCCAGCAGTTTTCCAGGGCACTACGAGCAGTACTTC.

The rearrangement uses TRBV12-3 or TRBV12-4 and TRBJ2-3; 10 nucleotides line up with TRBD1. This CDR3 has 14 amino acids. With 6 bases clipped from V and 6 bases from J, the junction kept 6 bases outside the gene matches. The CDR3 nucleotides read TGTGCCAGCAGACTGGACAGGGGGTACGATACGCAGTATTTT. Its protein product is CASRLDRGYDTQYF.

There are a few counts of this clonotype. The chain is built from TRBV9 and TRBJ2-5, with 7 bases identical to TRBD2. Trimming at V came to 4 bases and at J to 1 base, leaving 13 bases not matched to a gene. The germline V gene encodes CDR1 SGDLS and CDR2 YYNGEE. The CDR3 is made up of 17 amino acids. The CDR3 loop reads CASSPRRSGLGQETQYF. The CDR3 DNA sequence: TGTGCCAGCAGCCCACGTAGGTCCGGACTAGGCCAAGAGACCCAGTACTTC.

Only a few counts were recorded for this clonotype. The chain is built from TRBV6-2 or TRBV6-3 and TRBJ2-1; tentative D call: TRBD1 (5 bases). The germline V gene encodes CDR1 MNHEY and CDR2 SVGEGT. The CDR3 is 17 amino acids. The germline V and J ends were trimmed by 0 bases and 3 bases, with 15 bases remaining between them. The chain's CDR3 is CASSYSRGSPNYNEQFF. The DNA for the CDR3 is TGTGCCAGCAGTTACTCAAGGGGATCACCAAACTACAATGAGCAGTTCTTC.

The chain uses TRBV29-1 and TRBJ1-2; D is unclear. Between the trimmed V and J ends, which lost 3 bases and 8 bases, there was a span of 13 bases. The CDR3 sequence is 12 residues long. Germline assignment: CDR1 SQVTM and CDR2 ANQGSEA. The CDR3 DNA reads as TGCAGCGTTGAGCAGACCCTTGGGGGCTACACCTTC. Protein sequence: CSVEQTLGGYTF.

This clonotype came up a few times. V gene TRBV7-2 combines with J gene TRBJ2-1; D is unclear. Trimming left V 5 bases short and J 7 bases short, with 15 bases between. The germline V gene encodes CDR1 SGHTA and CDR2 FQGNSA. The CDR3 contains 14 residues. CDR3 bases: TGTGCCAGCAGCCGGGCTATCTCTGGGAATGAGCAGTTCTTC. Its translation is CASSRAISGNEQFF.

The table lists this clonotype with a few counts. The V and J genes are TRBV28 and TRBJ2-1, with D tentatively TRBD2 (6 bases). The V end was cut by 8 bases, the J end by 3 bases, with 14 bases between. There are 14 residues in the CDR3. Germline CDR1 and CDR2: MDHEN and SYDVKM. The CDR3 DNA sequence: TGTGCCAGCCGTGTAGCGGAAATCTACAATGAGCAGTTCTTC. This translates into CASRVAEIYNEQFF.

The chain joins TRBV27 to TRBJ2-7; 10 nucleotides line up with TRBD2. Germline V gene data show CDR1 as MNHEY and CDR2 as SMNVEV (reference sequence). Trimming removed 4 bases from V and 7 bases from J; junction bases left unmatched: 10. This CDR3 comprises 15 residues. The CDR3 sequence is CASSSPLAGEYEQYF. Here the CDR3 DNA reads TGTGCCAGCAGTTCCCCCCTAGCGGGAGAATATGAGCAGTACTTC.

The table lists this clonotype with many counts. The chain combines TRBV6-2 or TRBV6-3 with TRBJ2-1, with 10 bases lining up with TRBD2. The germline gives CDR1 MNHEY, CDR2 SVGEGT. CDR3 length equals 18 residues. J lost 8 bases, V lost 3 bases, and 16 bases had no gene match. The CDR3 loop is CASSYNAVASGRIYEQFF. CDR3 in DNA: TGTGCCAGCAGTTATAATGCCGTGGCTAGCGGGAGAATCTATGAGCAGTTCTTC.

This clonotype has at least ten counts. The V and J genes are TRBV28 and TRBJ2-3, with no clear D. The CDR3 has 13 amino acids. Looked up from germline, CDR1 is MDHEN and CDR2 is SYDVKM. The germline V and J ends were trimmed by 5 bases and 1 base, with 7 bases remaining between them. CDR3 loop: CASSPSGTDTQYF. In nucleotides, the CDR3 is TGTGCCAGCAGTCCCTCAGGCACAGATACGCAGTATTTT.

This clonotype was recorded at least ten times. The chain couples TRBV29-1 to TRBJ1-4; 7 bases fit TRBD1. Germline values: CDR1 SQVTM, CDR2 ANQGSEA. Trimming removed 6 bases from V and 16 bases from J; junction bases left unmatched: 8. The CDR3 runs to 10 residues. CDR3 sequence (DNA): TGCAGCGTCCTACAGGGGAGATGGTTTTTT. This codes for CSVLQGRWFF.

This clonotype was observed many times. The chain employs TRBV9 and TRBJ2-7; D is possibly TRBD2 (6 bases). This CDR3 is built from 14 residues. In germline, CDR1 is SGDLS, CDR2 YYNGEE. V gave up 0 bases and J gave up 2 bases, with 9 bases separating them. CDR3 bases: TGTGCCAGCAGCGTAGATTGGGGGGCCTACGAGCAGTACTTC. As protein: CASSVDWGAYEQYF.

This clonotype was observed a handful of times. The CDR3 DNA reads TGTGCCAGCTCACGGAAGCGGGAAGGTGAGCAGTACTTC. It encodes CASSRKREGEQYF. This sequence joins TRBV18 and TRBJ2-7, with 7 bases that match TRBD2. In germline, CDR1 is KGHSH, CDR2 LQKENI. The trim removed 4 bases at V and 7 bases at J, leaving 7 bases unmatched. The CDR3 sequence is 13 residues long. The full variable domain, its missing parts supplied by reference TRBV18 and TRBJ2-7, is NAGVMQNPRHLVRRRGQEARLRCSPMKGHSHVYWYRQLPEEGLKFMVYLQKENIIDESGMPKERFSAEFPKEGPSILRIQQVVRGDSAAYFCASSRKREGEQYFGPGTRLTVT.

This clonotype was observed many times. This chain joins TRBV6-5 and TRBJ2-7; tentatively, D is TRBD2 (6 bases). V lost 11 bases and J 6 bases, leaving 14 bases between the germline ends. The germline gives CDR1 MNHEY, CDR2 SVGAGI. This CDR3 is built from 11 residues. CDR3 nucleotides: TGTGCCGCTGGGACTCCTTTCGAGCAGTACTTC. This translates into CAAGTPFEQYF.

The chain employs TRBV9 and TRBJ2-7; 8 bases map to TRBD2. The V gene end was trimmed by 3 bases and the J gene end by 0 bases; junction bases not matched to a gene: 14. CDR1 SGDLS and CDR2 YYNGEE come from the germline V gene. This CDR3 region has 18 residues. As DNA, the CDR3 is TGTGCCAGCAGCGCGACAGTTCTAGCGGGTCAAAACTCCTACGAGCAGTACTTC. As protein: CASSATVLAGQNSYEQYF.

The V and J genes are TRBV29-1 and TRBJ2-5; D is ambiguous. The CDR3 covers 12 residues. CDR1 and CDR2 (germline): SQVTM, ANQGSEA. Trimming cost V 5 bases and J 5 bases, with 12 bases left between them. The CDR3 region has the DNA TGCAGCGTTTTTTCAGGTTGGGAGACCCAGTACTTC. Amino acids: CSVFSGWETQYF.